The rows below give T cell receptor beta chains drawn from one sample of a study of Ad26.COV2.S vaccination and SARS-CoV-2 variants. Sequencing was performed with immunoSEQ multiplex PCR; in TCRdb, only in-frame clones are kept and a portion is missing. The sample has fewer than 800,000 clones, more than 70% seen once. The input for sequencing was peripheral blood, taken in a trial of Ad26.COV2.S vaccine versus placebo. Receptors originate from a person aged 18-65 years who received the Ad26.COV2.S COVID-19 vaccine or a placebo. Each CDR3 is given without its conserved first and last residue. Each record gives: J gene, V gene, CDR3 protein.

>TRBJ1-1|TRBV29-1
SVTGRIGAF
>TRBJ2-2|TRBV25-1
ASSPRDTGELF
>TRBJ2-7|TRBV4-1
ASSPGQGAKYEQY
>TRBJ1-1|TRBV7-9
ASSQNTEAF
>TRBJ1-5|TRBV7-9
ASSLEGGSQPQH
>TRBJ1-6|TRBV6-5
AGAREGGNSPLH
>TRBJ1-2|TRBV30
AWSLSGQSYGYT
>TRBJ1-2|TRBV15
ATSRDPGALGGYT
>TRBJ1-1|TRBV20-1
SASDPSANTEAF
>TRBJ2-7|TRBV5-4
ASNSAGSSYEQY
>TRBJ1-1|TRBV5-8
ASSLKKGEGEAF
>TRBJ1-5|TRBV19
ASANRVGNQPQH
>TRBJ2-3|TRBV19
ASSGHYTDTQY
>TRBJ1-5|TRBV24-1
ATSDSPGQPQH
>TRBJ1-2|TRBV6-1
ASSEAWEGGYT
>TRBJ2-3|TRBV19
ASSIQSRGGVGTDTQY
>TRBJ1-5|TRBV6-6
ASSYDSRNQPQH
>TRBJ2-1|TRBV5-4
ASSHPKRPSYNEQF
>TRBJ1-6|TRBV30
AWSESSYNSPLH
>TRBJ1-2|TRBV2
ASRSRDRGRLYGYT
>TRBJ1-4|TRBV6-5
ASSYGRQNEKLF
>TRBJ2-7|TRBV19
ASTPRGRNYEQY
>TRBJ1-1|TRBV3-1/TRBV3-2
ASSQDPGTEAF
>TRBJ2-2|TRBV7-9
ASRPRTTNTGELF
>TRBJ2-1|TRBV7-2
ASLASSYNEQF
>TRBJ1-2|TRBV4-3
ASSQVGANYGYT
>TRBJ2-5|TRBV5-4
ASSQPNGGQETQY
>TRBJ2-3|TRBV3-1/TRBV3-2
ASSHNRDPISTDTQY
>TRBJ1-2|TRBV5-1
ASSFQEGRPVYT
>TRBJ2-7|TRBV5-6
ASQAGTGFPSSYEQY
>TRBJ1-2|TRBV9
ASSLITGGQLNGYT
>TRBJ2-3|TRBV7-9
ASSLVQGSTDTQY
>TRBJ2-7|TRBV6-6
ASSYSIYSATYEQY
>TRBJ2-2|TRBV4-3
ASSQVLISGGALLGTGELF
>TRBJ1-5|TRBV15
ATSRDAFKEVSNQPQH
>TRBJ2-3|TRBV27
ASSRKGSTDTQY
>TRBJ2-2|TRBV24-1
ATSEAGGMNTGELF
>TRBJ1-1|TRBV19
ASSDRAGVGAEAF